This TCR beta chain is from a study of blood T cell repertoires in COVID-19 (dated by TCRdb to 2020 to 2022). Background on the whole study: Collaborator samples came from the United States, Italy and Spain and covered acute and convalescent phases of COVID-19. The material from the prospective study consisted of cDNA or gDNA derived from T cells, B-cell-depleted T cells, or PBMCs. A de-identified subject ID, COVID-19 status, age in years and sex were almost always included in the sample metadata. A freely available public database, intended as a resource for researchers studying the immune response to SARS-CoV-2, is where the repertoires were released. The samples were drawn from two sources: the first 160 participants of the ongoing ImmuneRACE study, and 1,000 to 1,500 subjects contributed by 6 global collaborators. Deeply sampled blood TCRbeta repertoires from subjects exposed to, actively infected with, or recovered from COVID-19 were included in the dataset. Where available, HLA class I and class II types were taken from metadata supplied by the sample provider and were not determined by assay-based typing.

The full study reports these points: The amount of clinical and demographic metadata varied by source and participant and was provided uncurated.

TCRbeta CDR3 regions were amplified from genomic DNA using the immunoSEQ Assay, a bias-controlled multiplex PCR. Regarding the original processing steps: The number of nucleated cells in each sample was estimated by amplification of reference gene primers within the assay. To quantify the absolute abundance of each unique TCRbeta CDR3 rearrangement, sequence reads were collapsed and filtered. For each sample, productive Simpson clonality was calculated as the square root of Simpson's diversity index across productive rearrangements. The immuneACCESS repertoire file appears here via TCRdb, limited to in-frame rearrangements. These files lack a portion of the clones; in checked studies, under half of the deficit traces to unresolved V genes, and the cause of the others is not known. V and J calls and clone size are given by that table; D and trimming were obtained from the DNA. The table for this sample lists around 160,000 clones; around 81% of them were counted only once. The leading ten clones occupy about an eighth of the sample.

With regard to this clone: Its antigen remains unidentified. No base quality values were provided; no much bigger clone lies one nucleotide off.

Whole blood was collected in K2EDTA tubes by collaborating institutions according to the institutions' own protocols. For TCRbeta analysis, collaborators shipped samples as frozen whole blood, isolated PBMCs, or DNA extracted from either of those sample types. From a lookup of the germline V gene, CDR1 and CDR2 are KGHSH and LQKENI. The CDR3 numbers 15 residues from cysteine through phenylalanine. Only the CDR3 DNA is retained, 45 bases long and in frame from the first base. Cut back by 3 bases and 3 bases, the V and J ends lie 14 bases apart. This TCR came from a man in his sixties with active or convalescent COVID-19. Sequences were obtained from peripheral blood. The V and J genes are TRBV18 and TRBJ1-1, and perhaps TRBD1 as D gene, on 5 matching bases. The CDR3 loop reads CASSPFGQGDTEAFF. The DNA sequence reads TGTGCCAGCTCACCTTTCGGGCAAGGGGACACTGAAGCTTTCTTT. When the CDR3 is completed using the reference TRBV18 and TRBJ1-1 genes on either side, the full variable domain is NAGVMQNPRHLVRRRGQEARLRCSPMKGHSHVYWYRQLPEEGLKFMVYLQKENIIDESGMPKERFSAEFPKEGPSILRIQQVVRGDSAAYFCASSPFGQGDTEAFFGQGTRLTVV.